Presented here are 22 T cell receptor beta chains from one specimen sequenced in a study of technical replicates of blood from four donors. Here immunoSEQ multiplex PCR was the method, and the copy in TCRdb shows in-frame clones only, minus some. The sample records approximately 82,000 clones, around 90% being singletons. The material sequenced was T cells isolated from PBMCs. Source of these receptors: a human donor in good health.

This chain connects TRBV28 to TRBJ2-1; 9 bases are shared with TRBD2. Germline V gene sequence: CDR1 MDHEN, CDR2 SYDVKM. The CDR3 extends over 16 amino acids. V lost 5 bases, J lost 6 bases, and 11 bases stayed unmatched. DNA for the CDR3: TGTGCCAGCAGTAGCCCTATAGCGGGAGAAGGCAATGAGCAGTTCTTC. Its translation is CASSSPIAGEGNEQFF.

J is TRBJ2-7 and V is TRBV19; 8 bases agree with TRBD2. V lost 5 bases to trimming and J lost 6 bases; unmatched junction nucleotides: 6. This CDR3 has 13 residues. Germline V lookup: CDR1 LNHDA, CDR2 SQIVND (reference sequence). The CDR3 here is CASSYPGGGEQYF. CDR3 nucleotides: TGTGCCAGTAGTTACCCGGGGGGGGGCGAGCAGTACTTC.

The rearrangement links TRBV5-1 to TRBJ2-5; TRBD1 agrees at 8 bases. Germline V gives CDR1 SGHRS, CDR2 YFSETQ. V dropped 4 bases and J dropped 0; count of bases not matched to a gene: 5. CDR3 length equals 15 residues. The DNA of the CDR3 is TGCGCCAGCAGCAGCCGGACAGGGAACCAAGAGACCCAGTACTTC. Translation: CASSSRTGNQETQYF.

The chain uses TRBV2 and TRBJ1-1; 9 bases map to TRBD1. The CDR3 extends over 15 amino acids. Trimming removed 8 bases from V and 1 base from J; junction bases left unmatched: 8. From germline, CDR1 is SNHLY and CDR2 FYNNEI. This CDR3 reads CASRPDRGKNTEAFF. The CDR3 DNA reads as TGTGCCAGCCGACCCGACAGGGGGAAGAACACTGAAGCTTTCTTT. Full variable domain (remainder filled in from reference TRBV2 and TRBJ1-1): EPEVTQTPSHQVTQMGQEVILRCVPISNHLYFYWYRQILGQKVEFLVSFYNNEISEKSEIFDDQFSVERPDGSNFTLKIRSTKLEDSAMYFCASRPDRGKNTEAFFGQGTRLTVV.

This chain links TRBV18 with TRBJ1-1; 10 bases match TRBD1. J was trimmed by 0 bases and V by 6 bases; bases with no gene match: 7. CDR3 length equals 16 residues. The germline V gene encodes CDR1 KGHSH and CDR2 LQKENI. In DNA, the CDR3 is TGTGCCAGCTCCTTCGGGACAGGGGATGTGAACACTGAAGCTTTCTTT. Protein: CASSFGTGDVNTEAFF.

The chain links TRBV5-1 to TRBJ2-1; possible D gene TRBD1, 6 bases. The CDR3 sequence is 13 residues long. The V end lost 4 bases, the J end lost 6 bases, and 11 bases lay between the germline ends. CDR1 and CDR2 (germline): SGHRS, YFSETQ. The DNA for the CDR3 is TGCGCCAGCAGCACAGGGACCCTCAATGAGCAGTTCTTC. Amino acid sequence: CASSTGTLNEQFF.

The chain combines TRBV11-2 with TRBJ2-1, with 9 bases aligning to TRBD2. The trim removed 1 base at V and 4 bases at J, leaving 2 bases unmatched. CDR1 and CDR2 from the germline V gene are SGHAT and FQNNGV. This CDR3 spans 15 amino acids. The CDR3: CASSLVAGAYNEQFF. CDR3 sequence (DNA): TGTGCCAGCAGCTTAGTAGCGGGAGCATACAATGAGCAGTTCTTC.

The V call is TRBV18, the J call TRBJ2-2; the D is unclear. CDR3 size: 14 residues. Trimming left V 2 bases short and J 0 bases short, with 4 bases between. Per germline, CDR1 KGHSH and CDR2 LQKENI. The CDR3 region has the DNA TGTGCCAGCTCACCAGGCACGAACACCGGGGAGCTGTTTTTT. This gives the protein CASSPGTNTGELFF.

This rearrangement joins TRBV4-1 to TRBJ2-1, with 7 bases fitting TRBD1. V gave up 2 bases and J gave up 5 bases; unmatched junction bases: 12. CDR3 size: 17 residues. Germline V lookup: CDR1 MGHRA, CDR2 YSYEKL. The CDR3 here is CASSQSIASGTDNEQFF. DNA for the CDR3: TGCGCCAGCAGCCAAAGTATAGCTTCCGGGACAGACAATGAGCAGTTCTTC.

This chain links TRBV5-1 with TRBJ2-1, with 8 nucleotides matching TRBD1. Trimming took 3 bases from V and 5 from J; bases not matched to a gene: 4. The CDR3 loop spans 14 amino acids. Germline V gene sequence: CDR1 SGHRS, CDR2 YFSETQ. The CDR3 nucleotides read TGCGCCAGCAGCTGGGGACAGGAAAACAATGAGCAGTTCTTC. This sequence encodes CASSWGQENNEQFF.

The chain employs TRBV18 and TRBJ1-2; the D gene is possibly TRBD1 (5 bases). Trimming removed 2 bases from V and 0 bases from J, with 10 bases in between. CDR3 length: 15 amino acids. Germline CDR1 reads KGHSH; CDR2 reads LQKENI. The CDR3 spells CASSPGARANYGYTF. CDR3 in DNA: TGTGCCAGCTCACCAGGGGCAAGAGCTAACTATGGCTACACCTTC.

The CDR3 DNA sequence: TGTGCCATCAGTGAGACCACTAGGCAGGAGACCCAGTACTTC. The encoded protein is CAISETTRQETQYF. The chain is built from TRBV10-3 and TRBJ2-5, with D perhaps TRBD2 (5 bases). The V end was cut by 2 bases, the J end by 5 bases, with 12 bases between. Germline-derived CDR1 and CDR2 are ENHRY and SYGVKD. This CDR3 has 14 amino acids.

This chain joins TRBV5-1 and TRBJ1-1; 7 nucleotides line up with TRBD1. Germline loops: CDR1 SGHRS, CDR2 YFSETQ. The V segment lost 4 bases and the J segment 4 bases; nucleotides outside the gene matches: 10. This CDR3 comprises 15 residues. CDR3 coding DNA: TGCGCCAGCAGCGAGGGGGCAGTTTTTTCCACTGAAGCTTTCTTT. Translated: CASSEGAVFSTEAFF.

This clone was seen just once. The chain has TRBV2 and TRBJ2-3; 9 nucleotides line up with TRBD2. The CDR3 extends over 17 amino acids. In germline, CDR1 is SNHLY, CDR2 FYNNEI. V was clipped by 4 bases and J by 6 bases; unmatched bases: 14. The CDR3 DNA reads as TGTGCCAGCAGTGGGCGCGTAGCGGGAGTCGTCGGTGATACGCAGTATTTT. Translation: CASSGRVAGVVGDTQYF.

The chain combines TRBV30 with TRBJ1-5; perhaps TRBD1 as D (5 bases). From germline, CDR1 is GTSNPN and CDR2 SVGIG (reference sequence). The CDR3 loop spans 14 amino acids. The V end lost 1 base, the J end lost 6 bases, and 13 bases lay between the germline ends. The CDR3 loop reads CAWSAGGVGQPQHF. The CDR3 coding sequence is TGTGCCTGGAGTGCCGGGGGGGTGGGTCAGCCCCAGCATTTT.

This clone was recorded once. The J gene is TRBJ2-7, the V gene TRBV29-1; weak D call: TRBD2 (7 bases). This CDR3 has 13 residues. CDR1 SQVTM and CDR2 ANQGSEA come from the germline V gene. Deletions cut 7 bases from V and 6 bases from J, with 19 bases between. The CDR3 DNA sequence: TGCAGCGCCCAGCCTCGGGGGGCTAGCGAGCAGTACTTC. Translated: CSAQPRGASEQYF.

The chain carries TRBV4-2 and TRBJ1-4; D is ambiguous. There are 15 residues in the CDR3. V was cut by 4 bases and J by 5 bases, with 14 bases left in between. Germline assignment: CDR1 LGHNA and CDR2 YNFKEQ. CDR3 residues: CASSPGEDRNEKLFF. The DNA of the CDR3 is TGTGCCAGCAGCCCAGGCGAAGACCGGAATGAAAAACTGTTTTTT.

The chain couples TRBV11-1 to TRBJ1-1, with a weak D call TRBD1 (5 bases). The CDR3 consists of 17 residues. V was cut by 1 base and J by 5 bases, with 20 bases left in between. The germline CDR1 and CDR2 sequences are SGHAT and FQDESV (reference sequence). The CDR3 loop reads CASSLGRSRGVLTEAFF. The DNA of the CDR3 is TGTGCCAGCAGCTTAGGTCGCTCCCGGGGGGTTTTAACTGAAGCTTTCTTT.

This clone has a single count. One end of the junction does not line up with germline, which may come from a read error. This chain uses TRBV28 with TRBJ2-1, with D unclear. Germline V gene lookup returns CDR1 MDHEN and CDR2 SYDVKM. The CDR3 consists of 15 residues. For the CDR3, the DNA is TGTGCCAGCAGTCTATGGCGTGAGCCCTACAATGAGCAGTTCTTC. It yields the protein CASSLWREPYNEQFF.

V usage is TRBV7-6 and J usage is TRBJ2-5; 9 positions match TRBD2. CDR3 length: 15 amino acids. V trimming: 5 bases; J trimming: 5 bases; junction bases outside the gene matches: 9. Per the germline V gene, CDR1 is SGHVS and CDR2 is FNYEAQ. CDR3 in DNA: TGTGCCAGCAGCCGTGGCGGGGGGGCCACCGAGACCCAGTACTTC. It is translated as CASSRGGGATETQYF.

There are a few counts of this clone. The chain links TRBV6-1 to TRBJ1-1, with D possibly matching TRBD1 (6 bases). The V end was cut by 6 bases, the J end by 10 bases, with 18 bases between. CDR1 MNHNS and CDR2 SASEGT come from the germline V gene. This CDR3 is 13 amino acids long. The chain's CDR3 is CASSQSGARGAFF. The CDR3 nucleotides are TGTGCCAGCAGCCAAAGCGGGGCCAGGGGAGCTTTCTTT.

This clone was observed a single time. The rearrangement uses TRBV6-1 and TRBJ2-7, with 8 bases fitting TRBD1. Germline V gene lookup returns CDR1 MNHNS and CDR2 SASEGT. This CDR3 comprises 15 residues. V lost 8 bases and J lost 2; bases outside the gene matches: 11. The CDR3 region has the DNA TGTGCCAGCTATATCGGGACAGGCAGAACCTACGAGCAGTACTTC. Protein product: CASYIGTGRTYEQYF.